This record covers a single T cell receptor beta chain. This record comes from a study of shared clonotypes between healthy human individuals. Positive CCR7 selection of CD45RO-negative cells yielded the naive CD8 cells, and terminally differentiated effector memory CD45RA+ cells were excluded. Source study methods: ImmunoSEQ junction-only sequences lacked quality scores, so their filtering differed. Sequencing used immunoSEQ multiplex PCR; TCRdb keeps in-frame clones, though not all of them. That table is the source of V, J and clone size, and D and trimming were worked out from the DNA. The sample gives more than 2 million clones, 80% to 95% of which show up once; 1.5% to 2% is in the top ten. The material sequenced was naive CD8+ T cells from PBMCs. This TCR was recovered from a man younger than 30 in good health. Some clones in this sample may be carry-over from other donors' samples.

Written as DNA, the CDR3 is TGTGCCAGCAGCCCCTTACAGGGGCCGACCACTGAAGCTTTCTTT. Its protein product is CASSPLQGPTTEAFF. V is TRBV7-6 and J is TRBJ1-1, with TRBD1 matching over 7 bases. The CDR3 runs 15 residues. Trimming cost V 5 bases and J 4 bases; bases outside gene matches: 10. Germline CDR1 is SGHVS and CDR2 is FNYEAQ.